The rows below give T cell receptor beta chains drawn from one sample of a study of T-cell memory formation after mild COVID-19. In TCRdb, the 5' RACE reads were re-called with MiXCR into one record per CDR3 protein. This repertoire shows roughly 340,000 distinct CDR3 sequences, less than 25% found once; its top ten account for roughly 21%. Sequencing input: PBMCs or a T cell subset sorted from them (not recorded which). These receptors originate from a man between 18 and 35 years old who had mild COVID-19 (a few samples of this study predate the infection). Cell type and time point are not known. CDR3s include the opening cysteine and the closing phenylalanine or tryptophan. The D gene is left open where the match is weak. The size of a clone is reported for some rows only, either as once, few or many, or as a class for expanded clones.

>-|-|TRBJ2-5|TRBV5-1
CASSPRGSQETQYF
TGCGCCAGCAGCCCTCGAGGGAGCCAAGAGACCCAGTACTTC
>TRBD2|-|TRBJ2-4|TRBV29-1
CSVEDPRAGVSRNIQYF
TGCAGCGTTGAAGATCCGCGTGCGGGAGTTTCAAGGAACATTCAGTACTTC
>-|-|TRBJ1-6|TRBV5-5
CASSPLGAAAGHNSPLHF
TGTGCCAGCAGCCCCCTCGGGGCCGCGGCAGGCCACAATTCACCCCTCCACTTT
>-|-|TRBJ1-1|TRBV15
CATSRDHQGHTEAFF
TGTGCCACCAGCAGAGACCACCAGGGCCACACTGAAGCTTTCTTT
>-|-|TRBJ2-1|TRBV4-2
CASSRNLDGEQFF
TGTGCCAGCAGCCGAAACCTCGACGGTGAGCAGTTCTTC
>-|-|TRBJ2-7|TRBV4-3
CASSQDFWTLEQYF
TGCGCCAGCAGCCAAGATTTCTGGACACTCGAGCAGTACTTC
>-|-|TRBJ2-3|TRBV20-1
CSARALTDTQYF
TGCAGTGCTAGAGCCCTCACAGATACGCAGTATTTT
>-|few|TRBJ1-1|TRBV30
CAWKSLNTEAFF
TGTGCCTGGAAAAGTTTGAACACTGAAGCTTTCTTT
>-|many|TRBJ2-1|TRBV7-2
CASTPSSSGEQFF
TGTGCCAGCACCCCATCCAGCTCCGGTGAGCAGTTCTTC
>TRBD2|many|TRBJ2-1|TRBV5-5
CASSFLAGGPEFF
TGTGCCAGCAGCTTTCTTGCGGGGGGGCCGGAGTTCTTC
>TRBD2|-|TRBJ2-2|TRBV11-2
CASRFSGGARIPGELFF
TGTGCCAGCAGATTCAGCGGGGGGGCTCGAATTCCCGGGGAGCTGTTTTTT
>-|few|TRBJ1-4|TRBV4-3
CASSPVRESNEKLFF
TGCGCCAGCAGCCCCGTTCGTGAATCTAATGAAAAACTGTTTTTT
>TRBD1|-|TRBJ2-7|TRBV12-3/TRBV12-4
CASSMTGSFYEQYF
TGTGCCAGCAGTATGACAGGGTCGTTCTACGAGCAGTACTTC
>-|-|TRBJ2-2|TRBV20-1
CSASLSPNTGELFF
TGCAGTGCTAGTTTAAGCCCGAACACCGGGGAGCTGTTTTTT
>TRBD2|few|TRBJ2-1|TRBV5-4
CASSLARAGGDNEQFF
TGTGCCAGCAGCTTGGCCAGAGCGGGGGGGGACAATGAGCAGTTCTTC
>-|few|TRBJ2-5|TRBV20-1
CSAGGEETQYF
TGCAGTGCTGGTGGAGAAGAGACCCAGTACTTC
>TRBD2|once|TRBJ2-3|TRBV7-2
CASSSTFPFGGAGNTQYF
TGTGCCAGCAGCTCAACATTTCCCTTCGGGGGGGCCGGGAATACGCAGTATTTT
>TRBD1|-|TRBJ1-1|TRBV7-6
CASSLGTGMNTEAFF
TGTGCCAGCAGCTTAGGGACAGGGATGAACACTGAAGCTTTCTTT
>-|-|TRBJ1-1|TRBV10-3
CAIRQKNTEAFF
TGTGCCATCCGGCAGAAGAACACTGAAGCTTTCTTT
>-|-|TRBJ1-5|TRBV6-2/TRBV6-3
CASSYDTTSNQPQHF
TGTGCCAGCAGTTACGACACCACTAGCAATCAGCCCCAGCATTTT
>-|-|TRBJ2-3|TRBV20-1
CSARDPGVGTDTQYF
TGCAGTGCTAGAGATCCAGGGGTTGGCACAGATACGCAGTATTTT
>-|-|TRBJ2-1|TRBV6-6
CASSWVAANEQFF
TGTGCCAGCAGTTGGGTAGCCGCCAATGAGCAGTTCTTC
>-|-|TRBJ2-5|TRBV11-2
CASRAWGSEETQYF
TGTGCCAGCAGAGCCTGGGGGAGCGAGGAGACCCAGTACTTC
>-|once|TRBJ1-1|TRBV7-3
CASSWDTGEAFF
TGTGCCAGCAGCTGGGACACAGGTGAAGCTTTCTTT
>TRBD2|once|TRBJ2-6|TRBV27
CARGGGPDSGANVLTF
TGTGCCAGGGGGGGGGGACCTGACTCTGGGGCCAACGTCCTGACTTTC
>-|few|TRBJ2-7|TRBV27
CASSQGPLWYF
TGTGCCAGCAGTCAGGGCCCTCTGTGGTACTTC
>-|-|TRBJ2-1|TRBV5-6
CASSKPGLYNEQFF
TGTGCCAGCAGTAAGCCAGGGCTCTACAATGAGCAGTTCTTC
>-|-|TRBJ1-2|TRBV4-3
CASSPVRGAGGYTF
TGCGCCAGCAGCCCCGTCCGAGGGGCTGGGGGCTACACCTTC
>-|many|TRBJ1-6|TRBV5-1
CASSLQPSNSPLHF
TGCGCCAGCAGCTTGCAACCCTCTAATTCACCCCTCCACTTT
>TRBD2|-|TRBJ2-1|TRBV5-1
CASRGLAGGRNEQFF
TGCGCCAGCAGGGGTCTAGCGGGAGGACGAAATGAGCAGTTCTTC
>-|-|TRBJ2-3|TRBV5-1
CASARDSPGTQYF
TGCGCCAGCGCTAGGGACTCCCCGGGTACGCAGTATTTT
>-|many|TRBJ1-1|TRBV5-1
CASSLGGQNTEAFF
TGCGCCAGCAGCTTGGGGGGCCAGAACACTGAAGCTTTCTTT
>-|few|TRBJ2-3|TRBV6-4
CASSVGGTFTDTQYF
TGTGCCAGCAGTGTTGGAGGCACCTTCACAGATACGCAGTATTTT
>-|-|TRBJ2-3|TRBV19
CASSDKDTQYF
TGTGCCAGTAGTGACAAAGATACGCAGTATTTT
>-|-|TRBJ1-1|TRBV3-1
CASSQPGGGTEAFF
TGTGCCAGCAGCCAACCGGGGGGCGGGACTGAAGCTTTCTTT
>-|-|TRBJ2-7|TRBV5-1
CASSPGTPLGEQYF
TGCGCCAGCAGCCCCGGGACACCTCTAGGCGAGCAGTACTTC
>-|-|TRBJ2-7|TRBV3-1
CASSQAGRSYEQYF
TGTGCCAGCAGCCAGGCGGGGAGATCCTACGAGCAGTACTTC
>-|-|TRBJ2-6|TRBV4-3
CASSGGAGVAGANVLTF
TGCGCCAGCAGTGGAGGGGCAGGGGTTGCTGGGGCCAACGTCCTGACTTTC
>-|-|TRBJ1-3|TRBV6-6
CASTSGGSGNTIYF
TGTGCCAGCACCTCCGGGGGATCTGGAAACACCATATATTTT